This T cell receptor beta chain was identified in a study of T cell changes during pregnancy in multiple sclerosis. Only in-frame clones appear in the TCRdb table, and some are missing; sequencing was by immunoSEQ multiplex PCR. This sample yields tens of thousands of clones, of which around 90% are seen a single time; about 0.58% belongs to the top ten. With V trimmed by 1 base and J by 4 bases, 1 base remained unmatched. From germline, CDR1 is SGDLS and CDR2 YYNGEE. The CDR3 is made up of 13 amino acids. The chain is built from TRBV9 and TRBJ1-2; 7 nucleotides line up with TRBD1. This sequence originates from a female donor with multiple sclerosis, enrolled in a pregnancy study. Sequencing was performed on CD4+ T cells from peripheral blood mononuclear cells, taken in the first trimester of pregnancy. This CDR3 reads CASSVNRGYGYTF. CDR3 DNA sequence: TGTGCCAGCAGCGTAAACAGGGGCTATGGCTACACCTTC.